Listed below are T cell receptor beta chains from one sample, sequenced in a study of T-cell memory formation after mild COVID-19. A single record per CDR3 protein comes from TCRdb applying MiXCR to the 5' RACE reads. The data show about 320,000 distinct CDR3 sequences, 14% seen once. Sequencing used PBMCs or a T cell subset sorted from them (not recorded which). Receptors originate from a man aged 18 to 29 who had mild COVID-19 (a few samples of this study predate the infection). Cell type and time point are not known. The CDR3 runs from the conserved cysteine through the conserved F or W. The order of the fields is V gene, D gene, J gene, clone size, CDR3 length, CDR3 DNA, CDR3 protein. A D gene is named only where the DNA matches it firmly. A clone size is listed for some rows: how often the clone was seen (once, few, many), or a class if it is expanded.

V: TRBV7-2; D: TRBD2; J: TRBJ2-1; size: few; length: 16; DNA: TGTGCCAGCAGCTTCCGTGGTTGGGGGGGGGACAATGAGCAGTTCTTC; CDR3: CASSFRGWGGDNEQFF
V: TRBV18; D: TRBD1; J: TRBJ1-5; size: NA; length: 17; DNA: TGTGCCAGCTCACAACTACAGGGGGGGAAAAACAATCAGCCCCAGCATTTT; CDR3: CASSQLQGGKNNQPQHF
V: TRBV24-1; D: NA; J: TRBJ1-5; size: NA; length: 12; DNA: TGTGCCACCAGTGATCCAGGACAGCCCCAGCATTTT; CDR3: CATSDPGQPQHF
V: TRBV9; D: TRBD1; J: TRBJ2-1; size: NA; length: 15; DNA: TGTGCCAGCAGCGTAGGGACAGGGGGACACAATGAGCAGTTCTTC; CDR3: CASSVGTGGHNEQFF
V: TRBV29-1; D: TRBD1; J: TRBJ2-3; size: NA; length: 14; DNA: TGCAGCGTTGAGACAGGACAGGGCACAGATACGCAGTATTTT; CDR3: CSVETGQGTDTQYF
V: TRBV2; D: NA; J: TRBJ2-3; size: few; length: 13; DNA: TGTGCCAGCAGCCCAGGGGTTGGCTATACGCAGTATTTT; CDR3: CASSPGVGYTQYF
V: TRBV20-1; D: NA; J: TRBJ2-5; size: NA; length: 13; DNA: TGCAGTGCTAGAGATAATTCTTGGGAGACCCAGTACTTC; CDR3: CSARDNSWETQYF
V: TRBV15; D: NA; J: TRBJ2-5; size: NA; length: 16; DNA: TGTGCCACCAGCAGAGGGGACACTTCGTACCAAGAGACCCAGTACTTC; CDR3: CATSRGDTSYQETQYF
V: TRBV20-1; D: NA; J: TRBJ2-5; size: NA; length: 15; DNA: TGCAGTGCTAGGCCCCTGGGACGAGGCCAAGAGACCCAGTACTTC; CDR3: CSARPLGRGQETQYF
V: TRBV9; D: TRBD2; J: TRBJ2-2; size: few; length: 15; DNA: TGTGCCAGCACCATCTCTAGCGGGGGGACCGGGGAGCTGTTTTTT; CDR3: CASTISSGGTGELFF
V: TRBV6-6; D: NA; J: TRBJ2-1; size: NA; length: 15; DNA: TGTGCCAGTGAAGGCAGCCTAAGCTCCTACAATGAGCAGTTCTTC; CDR3: CASEGSLSSYNEQFF
V: TRBV6-6; D: NA; J: TRBJ1-1; size: many; length: 13; DNA: TGTGCCAGCAGTTACGGACTCCCTGTTGAAGCTTTCTTT; CDR3: CASSYGLPVEAFF
V: TRBV18; D: NA; J: TRBJ2-2; size: once; length: 16; DNA: TGTGCCAGCTCACCTCGGACAGCCGCGAACACCGGGGAGCTGTTTTTT; CDR3: CASSPRTAANTGELFF
V: TRBV4-3; D: TRBD2; J: TRBJ2-5; size: few; length: 17; DNA: TGCGCCAGCAGCCTCTATCTTCCTAGCGGGGGGGCGGTGGCCCAGTACTTC; CDR3: CASSLYLPSGGAVAQYF
V: TRBV19; D: NA; J: TRBJ2-1; size: NA; length: 15; DNA: TGTGCCAGTAGATTGACAGCCATATCCTACAATGAGCAGTTCTTC; CDR3: CASRLTAISYNEQFF
V: TRBV12-3/TRBV12-4; D: NA; J: TRBJ1-5; size: few; length: 15; DNA: TGTGCCAGCAGCTTGGGACCCTATAGCAATCAGCCCCAGCATTTT; CDR3: CASSLGPYSNQPQHF
V: TRBV5-1; D: NA; J: TRBJ2-6; size: NA; length: 16; DNA: TGCGCCAGCAGCTCCACAGGCTACTCTGGGGCCAACGTCCTGACTTTC; CDR3: CASSSTGYSGANVLTF
V: TRBV12-5; D: TRBD2; J: TRBJ2-5; size: many; length: 17; DNA: TGTGCTAGTGGTCAACTAGCGGGGGGAATAAATGAAGAGAGCCAGTACTTC; CDR3: CASGQLAGGINEESQYF
V: TRBV6-2/TRBV6-3; D: TRBD2; J: TRBJ2-1; size: few; length: 19; DNA: TGTGCCAGCAGCCGACCGTACTTTCCCGGGACTAGCGGTCGCAATGAGCAGTTCTTC; CDR3: CASSRPYFPGTSGRNEQFF
V: TRBV29-1; D: TRBD2; J: TRBJ2-1; size: few; length: 18; DNA: TGCAGCGTTGACGGACTAGCGGGGGACCGGAACTCCTACAATGAGCAGTTCTTC; CDR3: CSVDGLAGDRNSYNEQFF
V: TRBV9; D: NA; J: TRBJ2-7; size: few; length: 15; DNA: TGTGCCAGCAGCGTAACCCCCCTGGGGTCCTACGAGCAGTACTTC; CDR3: CASSVTPLGSYEQYF
V: TRBV4-1; D: TRBD1; J: TRBJ1-4; size: few; length: 14; DNA: TGCGCCAGCAGCCAGGCAGGGGGGGATGAAAAACTGTTTTTT; CDR3: CASSQAGGDEKLFF
V: TRBV3-1; D: TRBD2; J: TRBJ2-1; size: many; length: 14; DNA: TGTGCCAGCAGCCAAAGGACTAGCTACAATGAGCAGTTCTTC; CDR3: CASSQRTSYNEQFF
V: TRBV20-1; D: NA; J: TRBJ2-4; size: few; length: 18; DNA: TGCAGTGCTACACCCGGGCTTGGGCTTACTTTAGCCAAAAACATTCAGTACTTC; CDR3: CSATPGLGLTLAKNIQYF
V: TRBV5-4; D: NA; J: TRBJ1-3; size: few; length: 14; DNA: TGTGCCAGCAGTAAGGGCCCCTCTGGAAACACCATATATTTT; CDR3: CASSKGPSGNTIYF
V: TRBV20-1; D: NA; J: TRBJ2-4; size: once; length: 14; DNA: TGCAGTGCCGCCTGGAGGGACAGTCGAAACATTCAGTACTTC; CDR3: CSAAWRDSRNIQYF
V: TRBV20-1; D: TRBD1; J: TRBJ1-6; size: few; length: 15; DNA: TGCAGTGCTAGAGTAGGGACAGGACGAAATTCACCCCTCCACTTT; CDR3: CSARVGTGRNSPLHF
V: TRBV20-1; D: NA; J: TRBJ2-1; size: NA; length: 14; DNA: TGCAGTGCTAGCAACCCCCTCCCGCCCAATGAGCAGTTCTTC; CDR3: CSASNPLPPNEQFF
V: TRBV11-2; D: NA; J: TRBJ2-3; size: many; length: 17; DNA: TGTGCCAGCAGCTTAGATGTCGGCAGGGCTCGAGCAGATACGCAGTATTTT; CDR3: CASSLDVGRARADTQYF
V: TRBV5-1; D: NA; J: TRBJ1-6; size: few; length: 15; DNA: TGCGCCAGCAGCCTGGAGGGACAATATAATTCACCCCTCCACTTT; CDR3: CASSLEGQYNSPLHF
V: TRBV10-3; D: TRBD1; J: TRBJ2-2; size: NA; length: 15; DNA: TGTGCCATCAGTGTAAGGGGGCCCAACACCGGGGAGCTGTTTTTT; CDR3: CAISVRGPNTGELFF
V: TRBV6-5; D: NA; J: TRBJ1-1; size: NA; length: 12; DNA: TGTGCCAGCAGCCGCTATACGGGTGAAGCTTTCTTT; CDR3: CASSRYTGEAFF
V: TRBV11-2; D: TRBD2; J: TRBJ2-5; size: NA; length: 16; DNA: TGTGCCAGCAGCCCCGGGACTAGCGGGCATCAAGAGACCCAGTACTTC; CDR3: CASSPGTSGHQETQYF
V: TRBV20-1; D: NA; J: TRBJ1-5; size: few; length: 13; DNA: TGCAGTGTAACACCGGGGGTCAATCAGCCCCAGCATTTT; CDR3: CSVTPGVNQPQHF
V: TRBV9; D: NA; J: TRBJ1-2; size: few; length: 13; DNA: TGTGCCAGCACGAGCGGGGGTAACTATGGCTACACCTTC; CDR3: CASTSGGNYGYTF
V: TRBV12-3/TRBV12-4; D: NA; J: TRBJ2-5; size: NA; length: 13; DNA: TGTGCCAGCGGGGGACGGTCCCAAGAGACCCAGTACTTC; CDR3: CASGGRSQETQYF
V: TRBV12-3/TRBV12-4; D: TRBD1; J: TRBJ1-1; size: few; length: 14; DNA: TGTGCCAGCATTTCAGGGGGCGGGAGCACTGAAGCTTTCTTT; CDR3: CASISGGGSTEAFF
V: TRBV10-3; D: NA; J: TRBJ1-2; size: few; length: 12; DNA: TGTGCCATCAGTGGTTGGGGGAGTGGCTACACCTTC; CDR3: CAISGWGSGYTF
V: TRBV7-2; D: NA; J: TRBJ1-2; size: NA; length: 16; DNA: TGTGCCAGCAGCTTACAGTTCCAGGTATCAAACTATGGCTACACCTTC; CDR3: CASSLQFQVSNYGYTF
V: TRBV6-2/TRBV6-3; D: TRBD1; J: TRBJ2-1; size: few; length: 16; DNA: TGTGCCAGCAGTCCCGACAGGGAAGGCTCCTACAATGAGCAGTTCTTC; CDR3: CASSPDREGSYNEQFF
V: TRBV9; D: NA; J: TRBJ2-1; size: medium-sized; length: 12; DNA: TGTGCCAGCAGCGGGATGACTTCCGAGCAGTTCTTC; CDR3: CASSGMTSEQFF
V: TRBV7-2; D: NA; J: TRBJ1-1; size: NA; length: 12; DNA: TGTGCCAGCAGCTTTTATACGGGACAAGCTTTCTTT; CDR3: CASSFYTGQAFF
V: TRBV5-6; D: NA; J: TRBJ2-4; size: few; length: 11; DNA: TGTGCCAGCAGCTTGGAAGGCCTTCAGTACTTC; CDR3: CASSLEGLQYF
V: TRBV11-2; D: NA; J: TRBJ2-7; size: NA; length: 16; DNA: TGTGCCAGCAGCTTAGTTCCGGCTGTATCGGCCTACGAGCAGTACTTC; CDR3: CASSLVPAVSAYEQYF
V: TRBV15; D: TRBD2; J: TRBJ2-3; size: NA; length: 17; DNA: TGTGCCACCAGCAGAGAGGCTAGCGGGGGGTACACAGATACGCAGTATTTT; CDR3: CATSREASGGYTDTQYF
V: TRBV5-5; D: TRBD2; J: TRBJ2-1; size: NA; length: 13; DNA: TGTGCCAGCAGGGAACGGGGGGAAAATGAGCAGTTCTTC; CDR3: CASRERGENEQFF
V: TRBV5-1; D: TRBD1; J: TRBJ1-1; size: many; length: 12; DNA: TGCGCCAGCGGGACAGGTGTGACTGAAGCTTTCTTT; CDR3: CASGTGVTEAFF
V: TRBV19; D: NA; J: TRBJ1-5; size: few; length: 15; DNA: TGTGCCAGTAGTATGAATGTGGGGGGCTATCAGCCCCAGCATTTT; CDR3: CASSMNVGGYQPQHF
V: TRBV20-1; D: NA; J: TRBJ1-2; size: NA; length: 13; DNA: TGCAGTGCTAGGCGGACAGCTCTCTATGGCTACACCTTC; CDR3: CSARRTALYGYTF
V: TRBV28; D: NA; J: TRBJ1-1; size: NA; length: 12; DNA: TGTGCCAGCAGTTTGGGGACCACTGAAGCTTTCTTT; CDR3: CASSLGTTEAFF
V: TRBV5-1; D: NA; J: TRBJ2-5; size: few; length: 15; DNA: TGCGCCAGCAGCTTGGCCGGGAGTCCCCAAGAGACCCAGTACTTC; CDR3: CASSLAGSPQETQYF
V: TRBV4-2; D: TRBD1; J: TRBJ1-1; size: once; length: 14; DNA: TGTGCCAGCAGCCACGCCGGACAGGGCGCTGAAGCTTTCTTT; CDR3: CASSHAGQGAEAFF
V: TRBV15; D: NA; J: TRBJ1-5; size: few; length: 12; DNA: TGTGCCACCAGCCGCGACGGCGAGCCCCAGCATTTT; CDR3: CATSRDGEPQHF
V: TRBV3-1; D: NA; J: TRBJ2-1; size: few; length: 18; DNA: TGTGCCAGCAGCCAAGATGGTCTCGCGGGGGCTACCTACAATGAGCAGTTCTTC; CDR3: CASSQDGLAGATYNEQFF
V: TRBV24-1; D: NA; J: TRBJ1-1; size: few; length: 15; DNA: TGTGCCACCGGGAAAAACGGGGCTCGGAACACTGAAGCTTTCTTT; CDR3: CATGKNGARNTEAFF